Presented here are 10 T cell receptor beta chains from one specimen sequenced in a study of blood T cells in healthy people across ages. The second PCR ran roughly 7 to 12 cycles with a sample-barcoded 5' primer and J-beta primers. TCRdb ran MiXCR on the 5' RACE reads and lists one entry per CDR3 protein. The sample has 850,000 or so distinct CDR3 sequences; roughly 26% are singletons. The sample consisted of blood. The receptors stem from an elderly woman in good health.

This clonotype was detected many times. The V and J genes are TRBV5-1 and TRBJ1-2, with D possibly being TRBD1 (6 bases). Trimming shortened V by 0 bases and J by 4 bases, and 13 bases separated the two germline ends. This CDR3 has 15 amino acids. The germline V gene encodes CDR1 SGHRS and CDR2 YFSETQ. The CDR3 nucleotides are TGCGCCAGCAGCTTGGGGACAGCCAAGTCCTATGGCTACACCTTC. This sequence encodes CASSLGTAKSYGYTF.

For this clonotype: At one of its ends the junction is not consistent with the germline gene, which may arise from a read error. V gene TRBV11-2 combines with J gene TRBJ2-1; D assignment may be TRBD1 or TRBD2 (7 bases each). The CDR3 loop spans 16 amino acids. The germline CDR1 and CDR2 sequences are SGHAT and FQNNGV. The CDR3 coding sequence is TGTGCCAGCAGCTTAGCAGGGGGGGGCTCCCACAATGAGCAGTTCTTC. Its protein is CASSLAGGGSHNEQFF.

As to this clonotype: Compared with germline, one end of the junction differs, possibly owing to a read error. V is TRBV6-1 and J is TRBJ2-4; either TRBD1 or TRBD2 may supply D (5 bases each). Germline loops: CDR1 MNHNS, CDR2 SASEGT. This CDR3 has 16 residues. CDR3 coding DNA: TGTGCCAGTAGTGACCGGGGCCCCAGTGCCAAAAACATTCAGTACTTC. Encoded protein: CASSDRGPSAKNIQYF.

Of note for this clonotype: A read error may be the cause here, since a much bigger clone is one base away. This rearrangement joins TRBV7-2 to TRBJ2-4; D is perhaps TRBD1 or TRBD2 (5 bases each). Germline CDR1 is SGHTA and CDR2 is FQGNSA. Trimming took 5 bases from V and 13 from J, leaving 21 bases between them. This CDR3 contains 14 residues. This chain's CDR3 is CASSHPGAVRVQYF. In DNA, the CDR3 is TGTGCCAGCAGCCACCCCGGGGCGGTGAGAGTGCAGTACTTC. The complete variable domain, with remaining parts taken from reference TRBV7-2 and TRBJ2-4, reads GAGVSQSPSNKVTEKGKDVELRCDPISGHTALYWYRQSLGQGLEFLIYFQGNSAPDKSGLPSDRFSAERTGGSVSTLTIQRTQQEDSAVYLCASSHPGAVRVQYFGAGTRLSVL.

This clonotype was picked up a small number of times. Being one base from a much bigger clone, this may be a read error. This chain uses TRBV12-3 or TRBV12-4 with TRBJ1-2; D might be TRBD1 (5 bases). Trimming stripped 5 bases from V and 4 bases from J, with 11 bases between. This CDR3 has 13 residues. The CDR3 DNA is TGTGCCAGCAGTGTTCAGGGTAGCTATGGCTACACCTTC. This codes for CASSVQGSYGYTF.

There are many counts of this clonotype. J is TRBJ2-3 and V is TRBV6-4; 8 bases are a match to TRBD1. This CDR3 spans 13 amino acids. Trimming removed 3 bases from V and 4 bases from J; junction bases left unmatched: 0. CDR1 MRHNA and CDR2 SNTAGT come from the germline V gene. This CDR3 reads CASSEQGADTQYF. The CDR3 coding sequence is TGTGCCAGCAGTGAACAGGGGGCAGATACGCAGTATTTT.

Regarding this clonotype: One junction end disagrees with the germline gene, perhaps due to a read error. The chain is built from TRBV4-2 and TRBJ1-4; weak D call: TRBD1 (6 bases). This CDR3 has 17 amino acids. The germline gives CDR1 LGHNA, CDR2 YNFKEQ. CDR3 in DNA: TGTGCCGGCAGCCAAGGAATTACAGGGCCCGATAATGAAAAACTGTTTTTT. As protein: CAGSQGITGPDNEKLFF.

For this clonotype: A much larger clonotype is one base distant, so this may be a read error. The chain couples TRBV7-2 to TRBJ2-1; 8 nucleotides match TRBD1. The CDR3 has 16 amino acids. CDR1 is SGHTA, CDR2 FQGNSA, per germline. The CDR3 bases are TGTGCCGGCAGCTTAGTGTCCGGGACAGGATACAATGAGCAGTTCTTC. Translation gives CAGSLVSGTGYNEQFF.

A note on this clonotype: Since a much larger clone is just one base distant, this may be a read error. This chain joins TRBV9 and TRBJ2-3; 10 nucleotides match TRBD2. Trimming at V came to 3 bases and at J to 10 bases, leaving 11 bases not matched to a gene. Germline V gives CDR1 SGDLS, CDR2 YYNGEE. The CDR3 extends over 15 amino acids. CDR3 sequence: CASSDLAGASDPQYF. CDR3 in DNA: TGTGCCAGCAGCGACCTAGCGGGGGCATCCGATCCGCAGTATTTT.

This clonotype was detected only a few times. The V call is TRBV4-3, the J call TRBJ1-4; D might be TRBD1 (5 bases). Trimming took 1 base from V and 3 from J, leaving 9 bases between them. CDR3 size: 15 residues. The germline gives CDR1 LGHNA, CDR2 YSLEER. The CDR3 DNA reads as TGCGCCAGCAGCCAAGCCGGGGCCTCTAATGAAAAACTGTTTTTT. The encoded protein is CASSQAGASNEKLFF.